This paragraph reports one T cell receptor (beta chain). Its matching antigen is unknown. The sample originates from a study of T cells in Graves' hyperthyroidism and ophthalmopathy. Whole-study findings and limits: It was a median 6.5 months before onset that the model predicted ophthalmopathy.

RNA transcripts gave rise to amplified TCR beta CDR3 regions. Primed by the HTBI set, a first-round RT-PCR was run on the TCR CDR3. MiXCR, applied by TCRdb to the multiplex PCR reads, yields one record per CDR3 protein. This sample yields 660,000 or so distinct CDR3 sequences, of which more than 20% are seen a single time; around a third belongs to the top ten. Diagnosis rested on symptoms, serum thyroxine and TRAb, thyroid ultrasound, and orbital computed tomography. The CDR3 is made up of 13 amino acids. Trimming removed 4 bases from V and 9 bases from J; junction bases left unmatched: 0. The germline gives CDR1 LGHDT, CDR2 YNNKEL (reference sequence).

The material sequenced was blood. This receptor was taken from a man younger than 40 with Graves' ophthalmopathy. The chain employs TRBV3-1 and TRBJ2-1, with 13 positions matching TRBD2. CDR3 sequence reads: CASSRLAGGEQFF. DNA for the CDR3: TGTGCCAGCAGCCGACTAGCGGGAGGTGAGCAGTTCTTC.